The entry that follows covers one T cell receptor (beta chain) sequence. Trimming left V 2 bases short and J 8 bases short, with 21 bases between. The CDR3 consists of 17 residues. Germline V gene data show CDR1 as MGHRA and CDR2 as YSYEKL. The data were obtained in a study of blood T cell repertoires in COVID-19. Looking at the study overall: T cells, B-cell-depleted T cells, or PBMCs provided the cDNA or gDNA that served as material.

Generated by immunoSEQ multiplex PCR, the TCRdb table keeps only in-frame clones and is missing some. The repertoire holds about 200,000 clones, around 95% seen once, with 0.6% to 0.9% in the top ten. This receptor was taken from a man in his thirties or forties with COVID-19, enrolled during active disease. The chain employs TRBV4-1 and TRBJ1-4, with a possible D match to TRBD1 (6 bases). Specimen: peripheral blood. CDR3 DNA sequence: TGCGCCAGCAGCCAACGCCCTGGACAGCGAGAGAAGGAAAAACTGTTTTTT. It is translated as CASSQRPGQREKEKLFF.